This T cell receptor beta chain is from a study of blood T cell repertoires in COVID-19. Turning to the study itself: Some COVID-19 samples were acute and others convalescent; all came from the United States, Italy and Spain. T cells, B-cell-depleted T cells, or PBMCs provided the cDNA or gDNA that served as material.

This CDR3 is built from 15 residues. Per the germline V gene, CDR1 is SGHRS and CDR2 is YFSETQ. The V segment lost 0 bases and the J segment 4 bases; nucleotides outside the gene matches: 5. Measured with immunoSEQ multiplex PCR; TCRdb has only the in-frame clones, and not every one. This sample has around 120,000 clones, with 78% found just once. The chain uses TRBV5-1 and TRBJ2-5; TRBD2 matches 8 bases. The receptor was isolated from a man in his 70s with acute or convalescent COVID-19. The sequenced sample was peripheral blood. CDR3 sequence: CASSLGAGAGETQYF. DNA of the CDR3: TGCGCCAGCAGCTTGGGAGCGGGGGCAGGAGAGACCCAGTACTTC.